The subject of this entry is one T cell receptor beta chain. These data come from a study of blood T cell repertoires in COVID-19. On the study more broadly: Acute and convalescent COVID-19 samples came from the United States, Italy and Spain. Sources were T cells, B-cell-depleted T cells, or PBMCs; the material itself was cDNA or gDNA.

V lost 2 bases, J lost 1 base, and 7 bases lay in between. CDR3 length: 14 amino acids. Germline V gene data show CDR1 as SGDLS and CDR2 as YYNGEE. The protocol was immunoSEQ multiplex PCR, while the TCRdb copy is restricted to in-frame clones and leaves out a portion. The sample records roughly 100,000 clones, less than 85% being singletons. The origin of this receptor is a man aged 70-80 years with acute or convalescent COVID-19. Sequenced input: peripheral blood. The J gene is TRBJ1-5, the V gene TRBV9, with D unresolved. This CDR3 reads CASSVTESNQPQHF. The CDR3, as DNA: TGTGCCAGCAGCGTTACAGAGAGCAATCAGCCCCAGCATTTT. Together with reference TRBV9 and TRBJ1-5, the CDR3 gives the full variable domain: DSGVTQTPKHLITATGQRVTLRCSPRSGDLSVYWYQQSLDQGLQFLIQYYNGEERAKGNILERFSAQQFPDLHSELNLSSLELGDSALYFCASSVTESNQPQHFGDGTRLSIL.